Following are 30 T cell receptor beta chains from one sample sequenced in a study of a mutant IDH1 vaccine in newly diagnosed glioma. Profiling relied on immunoSEQ multiplex PCR, and the TCRdb table lists in-frame clones only, not all of them. The data show approximately 50,000 clones, about three quarters seen once. No antigen has been assigned to these receptors. The time point here: week 47, end of study. The study gave 300 ug of mutant IDH1 20-mer peptide per vaccine dose, with topical imiquimod. The sample here was PBMCs, taken from a glioma patient whose treatment included an IDH1 peptide vaccine. The receptors shown here come from a woman between 40 and 55 years old with glioma. Some clones in this sample may be carry-over from other donors' samples.

This rearrangement joins TRBV19 to TRBJ1-1, with TRBD1 matching over 7 bases. V shed 5 bases, J shed 11 bases, and the junction held 17 bases outside the gene matches. Germline CDR1 and CDR2: LNHDA and SQIVND (reference sequence). CDR3 length: 15 amino acids. The CDR3 DNA is TGTGCCAGTAGTGCCCGATCGTTCGGGACAGACTTCGCTTTCTTT. Protein product: CASSARSFGTDFAFF.

This rearrangement joins TRBV30 to TRBJ2-2; D perhaps matches TRBD2 (6 bases). The germline V and J ends were trimmed by 2 bases and 9 bases, with 19 bases remaining between them. Germline CDR1 reads GTSNPN; CDR2 reads SVGIG (reference sequence). The CDR3 loop spans 15 amino acids. The CDR3 region is CAWSPTATRVRELFF. In DNA, the CDR3 is TGTGCCTGGAGTCCGACAGCGACTAGGGTCCGGGAGCTGTTTTTT.

The rearrangement joins TRBV7-2 to TRBJ2-5; D is uncertain. Germline CDR1 is SGHTA and CDR2 is FQGNSA. This CDR3 is 13 amino acids long. Trimming took 1 base from V and 3 from J, leaving 6 bases between them. CDR3 DNA: TGTGCCAGCAGCTTAGGAATTAAAGAGACCCAGTACTTC. This gives the protein CASSLGIKETQYF.

This clone was found a few times. This sequence joins TRBV10-3 and TRBJ1-1; D remains ambiguous. CDR1 is ENHRY and CDR2 is SYGVKD in the germline V gene. The CDR3 covers 13 residues. V was trimmed by 0 bases and J by 4 bases, leaving 6 bases between them. The CDR3 here is CAISESDLTEAFF. As DNA, the CDR3 is TGTGCCATCAGTGAGTCGGATCTCACTGAAGCTTTCTTT.

V gene TRBV5-1 combines with J gene TRBJ2-3, with D unclear. V was trimmed by 3 bases and J by 8 bases, leaving 10 bases between them. Germline loops: CDR1 SGHRS, CDR2 YFSETQ. This CDR3 comprises 12 residues. The CDR3 region is CASSSEARTQYF. DNA of the CDR3: TGCGCCAGCAGCTCGGAAGCCCGTACGCAGTATTTT.

The rearrangement links TRBV30 to TRBJ1-3, with no clear D. The CDR3 is 12 amino acids. CDR1 and CDR2 (germline): GTSNPN, SVGIG (reference sequence). V lost 3 bases to trimming and J lost 10 bases, with 13 bases between them. The CDR3 sequence is CAWRLNSNTIYF. CDR3 coding DNA: TGTGCCTGGAGGCTCAATTCCAATACCATATATTTT. The whole variable domain, remainder taken from reference TRBV30 and TRBJ1-3, is SQTIHQWPATLVQPVGSPLSLECTVEGTSNPNLYWYRQAAGRGLQLLFYSVGIGQISSEVPQNLSASRPQDRQFILSSKKLLLSDSGFYLCAWRLNSNTIYFGEGSWLTVV.

This clone ranks as medium-sized. This chain links TRBV6-1 with TRBJ1-5; TRBD1 matches 10 bases. V lost 6 bases and J lost 4; bases outside the gene matches: 6. CDR1 is MNHNS, CDR2 SASEGT, per germline. This CDR3 region has 15 residues. CDR3 sequence: CASSWTGGFNQPQHF. Here the CDR3 DNA reads TGTGCCAGCAGCTGGACAGGGGGATTTAATCAGCCCCAGCATTTT.

The chain employs TRBV4-1 and TRBJ1-5, with D possibly TRBD1 on 6 matching bases. Germline CDR1 and CDR2: MGHRA and YSYEKL. The length of the CDR3 is 15 residues. V lost 4 bases and J 6 bases, leaving 16 bases between the germline ends. The CDR3 nucleotides read TGCGCCAGCAGCCTCCTAGGGGGGGCTGCTCAGCCCCAGCATTTT. Encoded protein: CASSLLGGAAQPQHF.

The chain links TRBV7-2 to TRBJ1-5, with a weak D call TRBD1 (6 bases). This CDR3 is built from 13 residues. The V and J ends lost 7 bases and 3 bases respectively, with 10 bases between them. Germline V lookup: CDR1 SGHTA, CDR2 FQGNSA. CDR3 region: CASTGQPNQPQHF. Here the CDR3 DNA reads TGTGCCAGCACTGGACAGCCCAATCAGCCCCAGCATTTT.

The chain joins TRBV30 to TRBJ1-5; unclear D gene. The CDR3 runs 13 residues. V was clipped by 3 bases and J by 2 bases, with 8 bases between them. CDR1 and CDR2 (germline): GTSNPN, SVGIG (reference sequence). CDR3 residues: CAWSVLGNQPQHF. CDR3 sequence (DNA): TGTGCCTGGAGCGTATTGGGCAATCAGCCCCAGCATTTT.

This chain links TRBV6-1 with TRBJ2-7; no firm D call. V lost 1 base, J lost 1 base, and 11 bases lay in between. The CDR3 runs to 15 residues. The germline CDR1 and CDR2 sequences are MNHNS and SASEGT. The CDR3 DNA reads as TGTGCCAGCAGTGAAGGAGAATCGATGTCCTACGAGCAGTACTTC. It is translated as CASSEGESMSYEQYF.

This chain uses TRBV4-3 with TRBJ1-1; TRBD1 matches 7 bases. This CDR3 spans 14 amino acids. The J segment lost 6 bases and the V segment lost 4 bases, leaving 8 bases of the junction unmatched. CDR1 and CDR2 (germline): LGHNA, YSLEER. The CDR3, as DNA: TGCGCCAGCAGCCGAGCCGGGACAGCTGCTGAAGCTTTCTTT. Protein: CASSRAGTAAEAFF.

The rearrangement links TRBV15 to TRBJ1-1; 11 bases are a match to TRBD1. Trimming cost V 3 bases and J 6 bases; bases outside gene matches: 3. The CDR3 extends over 14 amino acids. Germline-derived CDR1 and CDR2 are LNHNV and YYDKDF (reference sequence). CDR3 DNA sequence: TGTGCCACCAGCAGGGACAGGGGGCTTCCTGAAGCTTTCTTT. This gives the protein CATSRDRGLPEAFF.

V is TRBV27 and J is TRBJ2-7, with D possibly matching TRBD1 (6 bases). The germline V and J ends were trimmed by 4 bases and 2 bases, with 18 bases remaining between them. This CDR3 comprises 16 residues. CDR1 is MNHEY and CDR2 is SMNVEV in the germline V gene (reference sequence). The CDR3 sequence: CASSYRVRDTPYEQYF. The CDR3 DNA reads as TGTGCCAGCAGTTATCGAGTCCGGGACACCCCCTACGAGCAGTACTTC.

J is TRBJ2-7 and V is TRBV15, with D maybe TRBD1 (5 bases). Germline values: CDR1 LNHNV, CDR2 YYDKDF (reference sequence). Trimming cost V 0 bases and J 5 bases, with 11 bases left between them. This CDR3 is 14 amino acids long. For the CDR3, the DNA is TGTGCCACCAGCAGAGACAGGGTAATGCACGAGCAGTACTTC. It translates to CATSRDRVMHEQYF.

The chain links TRBV10-2 to TRBJ2-3; 9 bases are shared with TRBD2. J was trimmed by 2 bases and V by 9 bases; bases with no gene match: 9. Germline CDR1 and CDR2: WSHSY and SAAADI. This CDR3 has 15 amino acids. The CDR3 nucleotides read TGCGCCAGTTCGGATAGCGGGGGAATCACAGATACGCAGTATTTT. Its translation: CASSDSGGITDTQYF.

The V gene is TRBV5-1, the J gene TRBJ1-1; 8 bases match TRBD1. V was pared by 3 bases and J by 4 bases, with 8 bases of the junction left unmatched. CDR1 and CDR2 (germline): SGHRS, YFSETQ. CDR3 length equals 15 residues. The CDR3 region has the DNA TGCGCCAGCAGCTCGACAGGGGAATGGGGCACTGAAGCTTTCTTT. Translation: CASSSTGEWGTEAFF.

The chain couples TRBV2 to TRBJ2-2; D uncertain. CDR1 is SNHLY, CDR2 FYNNEI, per germline. V lost 8 bases to trimming and J lost 7 bases, with 8 bases between them. CDR3 length: 11 residues. CDR3 protein: CASSWGGELFF. DNA of the CDR3: TGTGCCAGCTCGTGGGGCGGGGAGCTGTTTTTT.

This sequence joins TRBV25-1 and TRBJ2-7; D call uncertain. Germline assignment: CDR1 MGHDK and CDR2 SYGVNS. The CDR3 length is 16 residues. Trimming cost V 4 bases and J 0 bases, with 16 bases left between them. The CDR3 loop is CASSGPEALSSYEQYF. Written as DNA, the CDR3 is TGTGCCAGCAGTGGGCCAGAAGCCTTGAGCTCCTACGAGCAGTACTTC.

The chain carries TRBV13 and TRBJ1-3, with 9 bases aligning to TRBD1. The CDR3 has 15 amino acids. Germline trimming cut 3 bases from V and 5 bases from J; bases unmatched to any gene: 5. Germline V gene data show CDR1 as PRHDT and CDR2 as FYEKMQ (reference sequence). CDR3 region: CASSFPGTGRNTIYF. For the CDR3, the DNA is TGTGCCAGCAGCTTTCCCGGGACAGGGAGAAACACCATATATTTT.

The rearrangement uses TRBV7-9 and TRBJ2-7; D might be TRBD2 (5 bases). Trimming pared 1 base from V and 2 bases from J, leaving 12 bases between. The CDR3 spans 15 residues. CDR1 SEHNR and CDR2 FQNEAQ come from the germline V gene (reference sequence). CDR3 bases: TGTGCCAGCAGCTTAGGTAGCGCGACGACCTACGAGCAGTACTTC. This sequence encodes CASSLGSATTYEQYF.

The V and J genes are TRBV5-1 and TRBJ2-6, with 7 bases aligning to TRBD1. CDR1 and CDR2 (germline): SGHRS, YFSETQ. The CDR3 totals 15 residues. V was pared by 4 bases and J by 2 bases, with 3 bases of the junction left unmatched. The CDR3 spells CASSPTGAGANVLTF. Here the CDR3 DNA reads TGCGCCAGCAGCCCCACAGGGGCTGGGGCCAACGTCCTGACTTTC.

CDR3 region: CASSLPGQGEQYF. For the CDR3, the DNA is TGTGCCAGCAGCTTGCCCGGCCAGGGGGAGCAGTACTTC. This rearrangement joins TRBV5-4 to TRBJ2-7; the D gene is possibly TRBD1 (6 bases). Per the germline V gene, CDR1 is SGHNT and CDR2 is YYREEE (reference sequence). The V gene lost 1 base and the J gene lost 7 bases, with 12 bases spanning the gap. This CDR3 has 13 amino acids.

A few counts support this clone. The V gene is TRBV29-1, the J gene TRBJ1-1; D unclear. Germline lookup yields CDR1 SQVTM and CDR2 ANQGSEA. This CDR3 comprises 12 residues. The V gene lost 7 bases and the J gene lost 3 bases, with 12 bases spanning the gap. CDR3 nucleotide sequence: TGCAGCGCGGGAGTGGGTTACACTGAAGCTTTCTTT. Translation gives CSAGVGYTEAFF.

This clone was seen once. The chain uses TRBV27 and TRBJ1-1; 10 nucleotides agree with TRBD1. With V trimmed by 4 bases and J by 3 bases, 8 bases remained unmatched. Germline V lookup: CDR1 MNHEY, CDR2 SMNVEV (reference sequence). This CDR3 is built from 16 residues. Here the CDR3 reads CASSSLRQGADTEAFF. CDR3 coding DNA: TGTGCCAGCAGTTCTCTCAGACAGGGGGCCGACACTGAAGCTTTCTTT.

The chain recombines TRBV25-1 with TRBJ2-3, with 7 bases aligning to TRBD2. Germline CDR1 and CDR2: MGHDK and SYGVNS. The CDR3 is 16 residues long. V shed 3 bases, J shed 5 bases, and the junction held 11 bases outside the gene matches. The CDR3 here is CASSEGRGTTLDTQYF. CDR3 in DNA: TGTGCCAGCAGTGAGGGGAGGGGAACAACTTTAGATACGCAGTATTTT. The full variable domain, completed using reference TRBV25-1 and TRBJ2-3, is EADIYQTPRYLVIGTGKKITLECSQTMGHDKMYWYQQDPGMELHLIHYSYGVNSTEKGDLSSESTVSRIRTEHFPLTLESARPSHTSQYLCASSEGRGTTLDTQYFGPGTRLTVL.

The CDR3: CASSQDRAGAEQYF. CDR3 in DNA: TGCGCCAGCAGCCAAGATCGGGCGGGTGCCGAGCAGTACTTC. The J gene is TRBJ2-7, the V gene TRBV4-3; D perhaps matches TRBD2 (5 bases). This CDR3 spans 14 amino acids. The germline gives CDR1 LGHNA, CDR2 YSLEER. Between the trimmed V and J ends, which lost 0 bases and 6 bases, there was a span of 12 bases.

CDR3: CASSLDGRMNTEAFF. The CDR3 DNA is TGCGCCAGCAGCTTGGATGGGCGAATGAACACTGAAGCTTTCTTT. The chain is built from TRBV5-1 and TRBJ1-1; D call uncertain. The CDR3 is 15 residues long. Germline CDR1 is SGHRS and CDR2 is YFSETQ. Trimming took off 0 bases at V and 0 bases at J, with 9 bases between the two ends. Full variable domain (missing parts from reference TRBV5-1 and TRBJ1-1): KAGVTQTPRYLIKTRGQQVTLSCSPISGHRSVSWYQQTPGQGLQFLFEYFSETQRNKGNFPGRFSGRQFSNSRSEMNVSTLELGDSALYLCASSLDGRMNTEAFFGQGTRLTVV.

This clone has just one count. This rearrangement joins TRBV6-6 to TRBJ1-5; D is perhaps TRBD1 (5 bases). The CDR3 consists of 15 residues. Trimming pared 3 bases from V and 0 bases from J, leaving 9 bases between. From germline, CDR1 is MNHNY and CDR2 SVGAGI (reference sequence). For the CDR3, the DNA is TGTGCCAGCAGTTATGGGGGACCTAGCAATCAGCCCCAGCATTTT. This translates into CASSYGGPSNQPQHF.

The sample holds a few counts of this clone. This chain links TRBV5-6 with TRBJ2-2; D gene unclear. Germline CDR1 and CDR2: SGHDT and YYEEEE. V was shortened by 0 bases and J by 4 bases, with 7 bases between the two germline ends. The CDR3 extends over 14 amino acids. Here the CDR3 DNA reads TGTGCCAGCAGCTTGGGGCGGTTCACCGGGGAGCTGTTTTTT. Its translation: CASSLGRFTGELFF.